A single sample gave rise to the 20 T cell receptor beta chains below, sequenced in a study of blood T cell repertoires in COVID-19. Generated by immunoSEQ multiplex PCR, the TCRdb table keeps only in-frame clones and is missing some. The table lists some 150,000 clones, over 70% of them singletons. Sequenced input: peripheral blood. The receptor set was obtained from a man in his sixties with acute or convalescent COVID-19.

The chain links TRBV19 to TRBJ2-3, with TRBD2 matching 11 bases. Trimming removed 3 bases from V and 3 bases from J; junction bases left unmatched: 2. The CDR3 runs to 15 residues. Germline assignment: CDR1 LNHDA and CDR2 SQIVND (reference sequence). In DNA form, the CDR3 reads TGTGCCAGTAGTATGGCTAGCGGGAGGACAGATACGCAGTATTTT. It codes for CASSMASGRTDTQYF.

CDR3 region: CASSYVKSRLANYGYTF. CDR3 in DNA: TGTGCCAGCAGTTACGTTAAATCGCGGCTCGCTAACTATGGCTACACCTTC. V and J are TRBV6-2 or TRBV6-3 and TRBJ1-2; D is unclear. The CDR3 spans 17 residues. Germline lookup yields CDR1 MNHEY and CDR2 SVGEGT. V was clipped by 2 bases and J by 0 bases, with 16 bases between them.

V gene TRBV5-4 combines with J gene TRBJ2-3; 7 bases are a match to TRBD2. V trimming: 0 bases; J trimming: 6 bases; junction bases outside the gene matches: 10. The CDR3 spans 16 residues. From germline, CDR1 is SGHNT and CDR2 YYREEE (reference sequence). This chain's CDR3 is CASSLGFMGGGDTQYF. CDR3 in DNA: TGTGCCAGCAGCTTGGGTTTTATGGGGGGAGGGGATACGCAGTATTTT.

A few counts support this clone. V and J are TRBV4-1 and TRBJ1-5; no reliable D call. CDR3 length: 16 amino acids. Trimming removed 0 bases at V and 0 bases at J, with 9 bases between. Germline V gene sequence: CDR1 MGHRA, CDR2 YSYEKL. Here the CDR3 DNA reads TGCGCCAGCAGCCAAGAGGGAGGAAATAGCAATCAGCCCCAGCATTTT. Translated: CASSQEGGNSNQPQHF.

The genes are TRBV28 and TRBJ2-3, with 7 bases identical to TRBD1. J lost 4 bases, V lost 10 bases, and 14 bases had no gene match. This CDR3 is 15 amino acids long. CDR1 is MDHEN and CDR2 is SYDVKM in the germline V gene. The CDR3 DNA follows: TGTGCCACCAAAACCCACCAAACAGGGGCAGATACGCAGTATTTT. Its protein product is CATKTHQTGADTQYF.

This clone was counted once. The chain carries TRBV11-3 and TRBJ2-5; 9 nucleotides line up with TRBD2. The V and J ends lost 5 bases and 4 bases, in that order; junction bases with no gene match: 8. CDR1 SGHNT and CDR2 YENEEA come from the germline V gene. This CDR3 contains 15 residues. CDR3 coding DNA: TGTGCCAGCAGCCCTGCGCGGGGGGGCCCAGAGACCCAGTACTTC. The encoded protein is CASSPARGGPETQYF.

V and J are TRBV5-5 and TRBJ1-1; perhaps TRBD1 as D (6 bases). Per the germline V gene, CDR1 is SGHKS and CDR2 is YYEKEE (reference sequence). The CDR3 runs to 14 residues. V dropped 2 bases and J dropped 5 bases, with 13 bases sitting between them. CDR3 region: CASSFGYRETEAFF. The DNA of the CDR3 is TGTGCCAGCAGCTTTGGGTACAGGGAGACTGAAGCTTTCTTT.

The chain joins TRBV15 to TRBJ1-1, with a weak D call TRBD1 (6 bases). The CDR3 is 16 residues long. Germline V gene sequence: CDR1 LNHNV, CDR2 YYDKDF (reference sequence). With 2 bases removed from V and 5 bases from J, the gap between germline ends came to 18 bases. CDR3 sequence reads: CATSRTYRELYTEAFF. DNA of the CDR3: TGTGCCACCAGCAGAACCTACAGGGAATTATATACTGAAGCTTTCTTT.

This clone showed up just a few times. The rearrangement uses TRBV7-9 and TRBJ1-1; the D is unclear. V was pared by 5 bases and J by 6 bases, with 7 bases between. This CDR3 has 11 residues. Germline-derived CDR1 and CDR2 are SEHNR and FQNEAQ (reference sequence). CDR3 region: CASSREAEAFF. As DNA, the CDR3 is TGTGCCAGCAGCAGAGAGGCTGAAGCTTTCTTT.

The table lists this clone with a count of one. Relative to the germline gene, one junction end is altered; a read error may explain this. CDR3 sequence (DNA): TGTGCCAGCAGCGTAGACCCGGAATACCGGGTGTATTTT. Its translation: CASSVDPEYRVYF. V and J are TRBV11-2 and TRBJ2-3, with D uncertain. The germline CDR1 and CDR2 sequences are SGHAT and FQNNGV. CDR3 length equals 13 residues.

The chain carries TRBV5-1 and TRBJ2-2; D may be TRBD2 (5 bases). Germline CDR1 SGHRS, CDR2 YFSETQ. The CDR3 length is 17 residues. Trimming took 0 bases from V and 0 from J, leaving 12 bases between them. CDR3 nucleotides: TGCGCCAGCAGCTTGGGTTGGGGAGAAGCGAACACCGGGGAGCTGTTTTTT. It specifies CASSLGWGEANTGELFF. Combining the CDR3 with reference TRBV5-1 and TRBJ2-2 gives the whole variable domain KAGVTQTPRYLIKTRGQQVTLSCSPISGHRSVSWYQQTPGQGLQFLFEYFSETQRNKGNFPGRFSGRQFSNSRSEMNVSTLELGDSALYLCASSLGWGEANTGELFFGEGSRLTVL.

This clone showed up just a few times. This sample also contains other DNA sequences that code for the same CDR3. The chain links TRBV7-2 to TRBJ2-5; 9 bases line up with TRBD1. V trimming: 1 base; J trimming: 4 bases; junction bases outside the gene matches: 4. This CDR3 region has 15 residues. Germline CDR1 is SGHTA and CDR2 is FQGNSA. Here the CDR3 DNA reads TGTGCCAGCAGCTTAGGGACAGGGGTCCGAGAGACCCAGTACTTC. Its protein is CASSLGTGVRETQYF.

This chain connects TRBV30 to TRBJ1-3; D unclear. The CDR3 is 12 amino acids. Germline V CDR1 and CDR2: GTSNPN, SVGIG (reference sequence). V lost 0 bases to trimming and J lost 4 bases, with 4 bases between them. The CDR3 sequence: CAWSVQGNTIYF. In DNA, the CDR3 is TGTGCCTGGAGTGTACAAGGAAACACCATATATTTT.

Here the CDR3 reads CASSPTGGVTDTQYF. The CDR3 DNA follows: TGTGCCAGCAGTCCGACCGGGGGTGTCACAGATACGCAGTATTTT. The J gene is TRBJ2-3, the V gene TRBV6-5, with TRBD2 as a possible D gene (6 bases). This CDR3 is built from 15 residues. Per the germline V gene, CDR1 is MNHEY and CDR2 is SVGAGI. Trimming took off 5 bases at V and 2 bases at J, with 14 bases between the two ends.

This chain connects TRBV5-1 to TRBJ2-1; TRBD2 matches 11 bases. The CDR3 loop spans 16 amino acids. The V gene's germline CDR1 is SGHRS and CDR2 YFSETQ. The V gene end was trimmed by 0 bases and the J gene end by 3 bases; junction bases not matched to a gene: 2. CDR3 amino acids: CASSLGGLADYNEQFF. CDR3 bases: TGCGCCAGCAGCTTGGGGGGACTAGCGGACTACAATGAGCAGTTCTTC.

This chain connects TRBV7-8 to TRBJ2-7; 7 bases are shared with TRBD1. J gave up 0 bases and V 5 bases, and 10 bases lay outside the gene matches. The CDR3 loop spans 16 amino acids. Germline CDR1 is SGHVS and CDR2 is FQNEAQ. This chain's CDR3 is CASSEPGQTSSYEQYF. The CDR3 DNA reads TGTGCCAGCAGCGAACCGGGACAGACAAGCTCCTACGAGCAGTACTTC.

The chain links TRBV19 to TRBJ2-2; 10 nucleotides align to TRBD1. The CDR3 is 16 amino acids. V lost 3 bases to trimming and J lost 1 base; unmatched junction nucleotides: 2. Germline V gives CDR1 LNHDA, CDR2 SQIVND (reference sequence). CDR3 sequence reads: CASSIGQGVNTGELFF. The CDR3 DNA follows: TGTGCCAGTAGTATCGGACAGGGGGTGAACACCGGGGAGCTGTTTTTT.

The chain carries TRBV29-1 and TRBJ2-3, with TRBD2 matching over 7 bases. CDR3 length equals 13 residues. V was pared by 7 bases and J by 2 bases, with 6 bases of the junction left unmatched. Germline CDR1 reads SQVTM; CDR2 reads ANQGSEA. The CDR3 DNA sequence: TGCAGCGAAAGCGGGATCTCCACAGATACGCAGTATTTT. It translates to CSESGISTDTQYF.

The chain has TRBV18 and TRBJ1-1, with 8 nucleotides matching TRBD1. This CDR3 is 13 amino acids long. From germline, CDR1 is KGHSH and CDR2 LQKENI. The ends lost 11 bases at V and 1 base at J; junction bases unmatched: 6. DNA for the CDR3: TGTGCCGGGATTGGGACAGGGAACACTGAAGCTTTCTTT. The encoded protein is CAGIGTGNTEAFF.

The CDR3 loop is CATSLTGGTDTQYF. As DNA, the CDR3 is TGTGCCACCAGCCTGACAGGGGGCACAGATACGCAGTATTTT. The chain combines TRBV24-1 with TRBJ2-3, with 8 bases fitting TRBD1. The V segment lost 7 bases and the J segment 1 base; nucleotides outside the gene matches: 3. The CDR3 length is 14 residues. Germline V lookup: CDR1 KGHDR, CDR2 SFDVKD.